Below are 6 T cell receptor beta chains sequenced from a single sample in a study of blood T cell repertoires in COVID-19. Assay: immunoSEQ multiplex PCR; the TCRdb copy retains only in-frame clones and omits some. The table has some 80,000 clones, roughly 90% seen once. The material sequenced was peripheral blood. The receptors shown here come from a human donor in a cohort sampled during active COVID-19.

The CDR3 is CASSIRDNSYNEQFF. Written as DNA, the CDR3 is TGTGCCAGTAGTATACGGGACAACTCCTACAATGAGCAGTTCTTC. V usage is TRBV19 and J usage is TRBJ2-1, with a possible D match to TRBD1 (6 bases). The CDR3 totals 15 residues. Germline-derived CDR1 and CDR2 are LNHDA and SQIVND (reference sequence). Trimming cost V 2 bases and J 0 bases, with 8 bases left between them.

The chain recombines TRBV7-2 with TRBJ2-5, with 7 bases matching TRBD1. Trimming took 1 base from V and 7 from J; bases not matched to a gene: 12. CDR1 and CDR2 from the germline V gene are SGHTA and FQGNSA. CDR3 length: 16 residues. CDR3: CASSLVTSGTAGTQYF. CDR3 sequence (DNA): TGTGCCAGCAGCTTAGTTACATCCGGGACAGCAGGGACCCAGTACTTC.

The chain uses TRBV3-1 (or the pseudogene TRBV3-2) and TRBJ1-6, with 10 nucleotides matching TRBD1. Germline values: CDR1 LGHDT, CDR2 YNNKEL (reference sequence). With V trimmed by 4 bases and J by 11 bases, 2 bases remained unmatched. This CDR3 has 13 amino acids. The CDR3 nucleotides are TGTGCCAGCAGCCGACAGGGGGCTCCACCCCTCCACTTT. Translating it yields CASSRQGAPPLHF.

J is TRBJ2-4 and V is TRBV18, with 7 bases fitting TRBD1. This CDR3 has 13 residues. The germline V gene has CDR1 KGHSH and CDR2 LQKENI. With V trimmed by 4 bases and J by 6 bases, 3 bases remained unmatched. The CDR3 DNA reads as TGTGCCAGCTCACTACGGGACAGAAACATTCAGTACTTC. It is translated as CASSLRDRNIQYF.

This clone was seen at least ten times. The chain employs TRBV7-9 and TRBJ2-7; no clear D gene. The CDR3 runs 13 residues. The V end was cut by 4 bases, the J end by 1 base, with 8 bases between. Germline lookup yields CDR1 SEHNR and CDR2 FQNEAQ (reference sequence). The CDR3 DNA reads TGTGCCAGCAGCTCGATGAGTTCCTACGAGCAGTACTTC. Protein: CASSSMSSYEQYF.

V gene TRBV19 combines with J gene TRBJ1-4; D not resolved. V gave up 0 bases and J gave up 0 bases, with 14 bases separating them. Germline loops: CDR1 LNHDA, CDR2 SQIVND (reference sequence). The CDR3 totals 18 residues. Here the CDR3 DNA reads TGTGCCAGTAGTATAGATATGGGAGATTATGCAACTAATGAAAAACTGTTTTTT. It codes for CASSIDMGDYATNEKLFF.